This T cell receptor (beta chain) was recorded in a study of identical twins. Using its own MiXCR run on the 5' RACE reads, TCRdb lists one record per CDR3 protein. The profile covers about 660,000 distinct CDR3 sequences, with roughly 8% appearing a single time and about 0.98% taken by the ten largest. CDR3 length: 12 residues. Germline CDR1 reads MNHNY; CDR2 reads SVGAGI (reference sequence). The V gene lost 8 bases and the J gene lost 2 bases, with 10 bases spanning the gap. In its sample, this clonotype was seen a few times. This same sample was also part of a study on yellow fever vaccine responses in identical twins.

This chain joins TRBV6-6 and TRBJ2-7; D unclear. The receptor comes from a woman aged 18-35 years in good health. The sequencing sample was made of PBMCs. The CDR3 loop reads CASVAEPYEQYF. The CDR3 nucleotides read TGTGCCAGCGTCGCGGAACCCTACGAGCAGTACTTC.